The 29 T cell receptor beta chains below come from one sample, sequenced in a study of beta chain features in type 1 diabetes. Every isolated RNA sample was fully reverse transcribed, so sequencing captured expressed TCRB transcripts. Assay: immunoSEQ multiplex PCR; the TCRdb copy retains only in-frame clones and omits some. The repertoire consists of fewer than 500,000 clones, with roughly 14% occurring once and the leading ten covering less than 0.04%. The sequencing sample was made of naive CD4+ T cells from blood. The receptors were gathered from a man aged 25-45 years in good health.

Of note for this clone: An end of the junction does not agree with germline; a read error may underlie this. This chain links TRBV7-9 with TRBJ2-5, with a weak D call TRBD1 (7 bases). This CDR3 region has 14 residues. Germline CDR1 is SEHNR and CDR2 is FQNEAQ (reference sequence). The CDR3 nucleotides read TGTGCCACCAGCTTGACAGGGAGGCAAGAGACCCAGTACTTC. Translating gives CATSLTGRQETQYF.

The rearrangement uses TRBV7-9 and TRBJ2-3; D is perhaps TRBD2 (5 bases). Trimming removed 2 bases from V and 9 bases from J, with 15 bases in between. There are 14 residues in the CDR3. From germline, CDR1 is SEHNR and CDR2 FQNEAQ (reference sequence). CDR3 residues: CASSLMALRGTQYF. The CDR3 nucleotides read TGTGCCAGCAGCTTAATGGCCCTGAGAGGGACGCAGTATTTT.

This clone was observed a few times. V usage is TRBV7-2 and J usage is TRBJ2-6, with D hard to call. CDR1 is SGHTA, CDR2 FQGNSA, per germline. V shed 1 base and J shed 5 bases, with 0 bases lying between them. CDR3 length: 12 amino acids. CDR3 residues: CASSLGANVLTF. The CDR3 nucleotides read TGTGCCAGCAGCTTAGGGGCCAACGTCCTGACTTTC.

CDR3 sequence reads: CASSLSNWVETQYF. CDR3 DNA sequence: TGCGCCAGCAGTCTTTCTAATTGGGTTGAGACCCAGTACTTC. The chain recombines TRBV23-1 with TRBJ2-5, with D hard to call. TRBV23-1 is an ORF; its function is uncertain. The CDR3 is 14 amino acids. V was clipped by 4 bases and J by 5 bases, with 14 bases between them.

The table lists this clone with a few counts. The chain employs TRBV29-1 and TRBJ1-1, with D tentatively TRBD1 (5 bases). V was pared by 3 bases and J by 3 bases, with 17 bases between. The CDR3 sequence is 15 residues long. Germline CDR1 reads SQVTM; CDR2 reads ANQGSEA. The CDR3 region is CSVDGERGSDTEAFF. In DNA form, the CDR3 reads TGCAGCGTTGATGGGGAACGGGGGAGTGACACTGAAGCTTTCTTT.

This clone was detected a few times. The V gene is TRBV5-4, the J gene TRBJ2-1, with D possibly being TRBD2 (5 bases). The CDR3 length is 15 residues. V lost 2 bases to trimming and J lost 4 bases, with 13 bases between them. The germline gives CDR1 SGHNT, CDR2 YYREEE (reference sequence). In DNA form, the CDR3 reads TGTGCCAGCAGCTTTCCCACCGGGGAATACAATGAGCAGTTCTTC. This gives the protein CASSFPTGEYNEQFF. Full variable domain (rest looked up from reference TRBV5-4 and TRBJ2-1): ETGVTQSPTHLIKTRGQQVTLRCSSQSGHNTVSWYQQALGQGPQFIFQYYREEENGRGNFPPRFSGLQFPNYSSELNVNALELDDSALYLCASSFPTGEYNEQFFGPGTRLTVL.

The chain recombines TRBV5-4 with TRBJ2-2; perhaps TRBD2 as D (5 bases). The V gene lost 3 bases and the J gene lost 7 bases, with 13 bases spanning the gap. Germline CDR1 and CDR2: SGHNT and YYREEE (reference sequence). The CDR3 is made up of 14 amino acids. The CDR3 bases are TGTGCCAGCAGCTCCCGAGGACTGTACGGGGAGCTGTTTTTT. Its protein is CASSSRGLYGELFF.

The chain is built from TRBV9 and TRBJ1-1; no reliable D call. V was trimmed by 0 bases and J by 0 bases, leaving 6 bases between them. Germline V gene data show CDR1 as SGDLS and CDR2 as YYNGEE. The CDR3 is 14 residues long. Here the CDR3 reads CASSVESLNTEAFF. The CDR3 DNA sequence: TGTGCCAGCAGCGTAGAGAGCTTGAACACTGAAGCTTTCTTT.

The gene calls are TRBV18 and TRBJ2-1; the D call may be TRBD1 or TRBD2 (5 bases each). CDR1 and CDR2 from the germline V gene are KGHSH and LQKENI. This CDR3 has 14 amino acids. The V gene lost 5 bases and the J gene lost 0 bases, with 8 bases spanning the gap. CDR3: CASSRGRSYNEQFF. CDR3 coding DNA: TGTGCCAGCTCAAGGGGACGCTCCTACAATGAGCAGTTCTTC. The full variable domain, with the rest looked up from reference TRBV18 and TRBJ2-1, is NAGVMQNPRHLVRRRGQEARLRCSPMKGHSHVYWYRQLPEEGLKFMVYLQKENIIDESGMPKERFSAEFPKEGPSILRIQQVVRGDSAAYFCASSRGRSYNEQFFGPGTRLTVL.

This clone was seen a handful of times. This chain joins TRBV19 and TRBJ1-2, with 7 bases identical to TRBD1. The CDR3 consists of 15 residues. The junction had 10 bases not matched to a gene; V was cut back by 5 bases and J by 4 bases. Per germline, CDR1 LNHDA and CDR2 SQIVND (reference sequence). CDR3 nucleotide sequence: TGTGCCAGTAGTGAGGTGACAGGGAGCGGCTATGGCTACACCTTC. Its protein is CASSEVTGSGYGYTF.

This clone was detected a few times. The J gene is TRBJ1-4, the V gene TRBV7-2, with 7 bases aligning to TRBD1. Germline-derived CDR1 and CDR2 are SGHTA and FQGNSA. The J segment lost 3 bases and the V segment lost 1 base, leaving 8 bases of the junction unmatched. This CDR3 contains 17 residues. CDR3 region: CASSLDPRQGPNEKLFF. Here the CDR3 DNA reads TGTGCCAGCAGCTTAGACCCCCGACAGGGTCCTAATGAAAAACTGTTTTTT.

This clone has more than one count but fewer than ten. This chain uses TRBV9 with TRBJ2-3; 8 nucleotides line up with TRBD1. The CDR3 is 16 amino acids. From germline, CDR1 is SGDLS and CDR2 YYNGEE. Germline trimming cut 4 bases from V and 0 bases from J; bases unmatched to any gene: 7. The CDR3 reads CASSSKTGASTDTQYF. The CDR3 DNA reads as TGTGCCAGCAGCTCCAAGACAGGGGCTAGCACAGATACGCAGTATTTT. Supplemented by reference TRBV9 and TRBJ2-3, the full variable domain reads DSGVTQTPKHLITATGQRVTLRCSPRSGDLSVYWYQQSLDQGLQFLIQYYNGEERAKGNILERFSAQQFPDLHSELNLSSLELGDSALYFCASSSKTGASTDTQYFGPGTRLTVL.

This rearrangement joins TRBV29-1 to TRBJ2-3; 7 nucleotides agree with TRBD1. Germline CDR1 SQVTM, CDR2 ANQGSEA. Trimming took 7 bases from V and 5 from J; bases not matched to a gene: 12. This CDR3 is built from 14 residues. As DNA, the CDR3 is TGCAGCGATCGGCTGACAGGGTATGAAGATACGCAGTATTTT. Encoded protein: CSDRLTGYEDTQYF.

V gene TRBV25-1 combines with J gene TRBJ1-2; D unclear. The germline V gene has CDR1 MGHDK and CDR2 SYGVNS. The CDR3 spans 12 residues. Trimming took off 3 bases at V and 4 bases at J, with 6 bases between the two ends. CDR3 in DNA: TGTGCCAGCAGTGACCCTCTCTATGGCTACACCTTC. Its protein product is CASSDPLYGYTF.

This clone was seen a few times. The gene calls are TRBV6-5 and TRBJ2-5, with 12 positions matching TRBD2. The CDR3 sequence is 14 residues long. Germline lookup yields CDR1 MNHEY and CDR2 SVGAGI. Trimming at V came to 6 bases and at J to 5 bases, leaving 4 bases not matched to a gene. CDR3 nucleotides: TGTGCCAGCAGGGGAGGACTAGCGGGGGAGACCCAGTACTTC. It translates to CASRGGLAGETQYF.

This clone showed up just a few times. Other DNA sequences in the same sample also yield this CDR3. This chain joins TRBV30 and TRBJ2-3; D remains unclear. This CDR3 has 13 amino acids. With 1 base removed from V and 0 bases from J, the gap between germline ends came to 5 bases. The germline gives CDR1 GTSNPN, CDR2 SVGIG (reference sequence). CDR3 sequence reads: CAWSGDSTDTQYF. CDR3 DNA: TGTGCCTGGAGTGGTGACAGCACAGATACGCAGTATTTT.

This clone was counted only a few times. The CDR3 coding sequence is TGTGCCAGCAGGCTGGGACAGGTCTATGGCTACACCTTC. Amino acids: CASRLGQVYGYTF. The V gene is TRBV28, the J gene TRBJ1-2; 8 nucleotides match TRBD1. With 6 bases clipped from V and 4 bases from J, the junction kept 4 bases outside the gene matches. The V gene's germline CDR1 is MDHEN and CDR2 SYDVKM. The CDR3 contains 13 residues.

In its sample, this clone was seen a few times. This CDR3 is also generated by other DNA sequences in the sample. The V gene is TRBV18, the J gene TRBJ2-5; D is perhaps TRBD2 (5 bases). The CDR3 consists of 12 residues. Germline V lookup: CDR1 KGHSH, CDR2 LQKENI. Trimming took off 2 bases at V and 5 bases at J, with 6 bases between the two ends. The CDR3 DNA reads as TGTGCCAGCTCACCAAGAGGGGAGACCCAGTACTTC. It specifies CASSPRGETQYF.

The CDR3 sequence: CASSPRATGELFF. The CDR3 DNA follows: TGTGCCAGCAGCCCCCGGGCCACCGGGGAGCTGTTTTTT. The gene calls are TRBV14 and TRBJ2-2; D gene ambiguous. The CDR3 sequence is 13 residues long. Germline CDR1 and CDR2: SGHDN and FVKESK. Trimming cost V 4 bases and J 4 bases, with 7 bases left between them.

A few counts support this clone. The V gene is TRBV15, the J gene TRBJ1-4; no firm D call. Germline lookup yields CDR1 LNHNV and CDR2 YYDKDF (reference sequence). This CDR3 spans 14 amino acids. With 0 bases removed from V and 8 bases from J, the gap between germline ends came to 10 bases. The CDR3 DNA reads TGTGCCACCAGCAGAGAGAGGGTAGGAGAAAAACTGTTTTTT. Translated, it gives CATSRERVGEKLFF.

The table lists this clone with a few counts. The chain combines TRBV29-1 with TRBJ1-1; perhaps TRBD1 as D (5 bases). The CDR3 is made up of 12 amino acids. Deletions cut 4 bases from V and 6 bases from J, with 12 bases between. Germline V lookup: CDR1 SQVTM, CDR2 ANQGSEA. CDR3 sequence: CSVGWGDAEAFF. The DNA of the CDR3 is TGCAGCGTTGGGTGGGGGGACGCTGAAGCTTTCTTT.

There are a few counts of this clone. This rearrangement joins TRBV19 to TRBJ2-3; D might be TRBD1 or TRBD2, each matching 6 bases. The CDR3 is 14 amino acids. Germline CDR1 is LNHDA and CDR2 is SQIVND (reference sequence). The ends were cut back, 4 bases at V and 3 bases at J, with 11 bases in the middle. The CDR3 loop reads CASSKGGRTDTQYF. The CDR3 DNA follows: TGTGCCAGTAGTAAGGGGGGCAGAACAGATACGCAGTATTTT.

This clone was detected a few times. CDR3 sequence (DNA): TGTGCCAGCAGCTTAGGTCTTGTCAGGCGATCCTACAATGAGCAGTTCTTC. Translating gives CASSLGLVRRSYNEQFF. The chain joins TRBV7-9 to TRBJ2-1, with D uncertain. Germline V gene data show CDR1 as SEHNR and CDR2 as FQNEAQ (reference sequence). Trimming removed 1 base at V and 1 base at J, with 14 bases between. The CDR3 runs to 17 residues.

This clone was counted only a few times. The chain recombines TRBV11-2 with TRBJ1-2; TRBD1 aligns across 7 bases. Germline loops: CDR1 SGHAT, CDR2 FQNNGV. This CDR3 is built from 15 residues. The V segment lost 2 bases and the J segment 8 bases; nucleotides outside the gene matches: 11. DNA of the CDR3: TGTGCCAGCAGCTTATCCGGGAACAGGGGATTGGGCTACACCTTC. Its protein product is CASSLSGNRGLGYTF.

A word on this clone: An end of the junction does not agree with germline; a read error may underlie this. CDR3 in amino acids: CASSPGLAGNQETQYF. In DNA form, the CDR3 reads TGTGCTAGCAGCCCGGGACTAGCGGGTAACCAAGAGACCCAGTACTTC. The chain links TRBV7-7 to TRBJ2-5; 12 positions match TRBD2. Germline V lookup: CDR1 SSHAT, CDR2 FNYEAQ (reference sequence). This CDR3 is built from 16 residues.

In this sample, this clone turned up a few times. This chain links TRBV2 with TRBJ1-1; weak D call: TRBD1 (6 bases). V was clipped by 6 bases and J by 4 bases, with 12 bases between them. The CDR3 sequence is 13 residues long. Germline CDR1 and CDR2: SNHLY and FYNNEI. CDR3 residues: CASRQGLGTEAFF. DNA of the CDR3: TGTGCCAGCAGACAGGGTCTGGGCACTGAAGCTTTCTTT. The whole variable domain, remainder taken from reference TRBV2 and TRBJ1-1, is EPEVTQTPSHQVTQMGQEVILRCVPISNHLYFYWYRQILGQKVEFLVSFYNNEISEKSEIFDDQFSVERPDGSNFTLKIRSTKLEDSAMYFCASRQGLGTEAFFGQGTRLTVV.

This clone was picked up a small number of times. CDR3 DNA sequence: TGTGCCCAGAAAATAAGGGGGCCCGGGGAGCTGTTTTTT. This codes for CAQKIRGPGELFF. The chain links TRBV30 to TRBJ2-2; the match to TRBD1 covers 7 bases. Germline V gene data show CDR1 as GTSNPN and CDR2 as SVGIG (reference sequence). With 8 bases clipped from V and 6 bases from J, the junction kept 9 bases outside the gene matches. The CDR3 sequence is 13 residues long.

This clone has more than one count but fewer than ten. J is TRBJ2-3 and V is TRBV5-1; D perhaps matches TRBD2 (6 bases). The CDR3 runs 17 residues. V lost 0 bases and J lost 4, with 18 bases in between. Germline CDR1 SGHRS, CDR2 YFSETQ. The DNA of the CDR3 is TGCGCCAGCAGCTTGGGGTGGAGAATGAGCGGGTCAGATACGCAGTATTTT. Translated, it gives CASSLGWRMSGSDTQYF.

This clone was found a few times. This chain joins TRBV7-9 and TRBJ1-5, with a tentative D call TRBD1 (5 bases). CDR1 and CDR2 (germline): SEHNR, FQNEAQ (reference sequence). Trimming removed 3 bases at V and 4 bases at J, with 19 bases between. The CDR3 has 17 residues. DNA of the CDR3: TGTGCCAGCAGCTTTAGTAGGGCAGGGAAAGGGAATCAGCCCCAGCATTTT. Amino acids: CASSFSRAGKGNQPQHF.